This T cell receptor beta chain stems from a study of neurological immune-mediated disorders. This clonotype has at least ten counts. The antigen is not known. Study-wide findings and caveats: The greatest TCR clonal expansion appeared in HTLV-1-associated myelopathy and the smallest, falling below healthy controls, in multiple sclerosis. Expanded clones shared no identical CDR3 amino acid sequences across subjects, which suggested private TCR-beta repertoires in all groups.

cDNA synthesis was performed by 5'RACE with 10-nucleotide random UMIs. In TCRdb, the 5' RACE reads were re-called with MiXCR into one record per CDR3 protein. The data contain under 80,000 distinct CDR3 sequences, approximately 5.2% of them seen just once; the ten biggest clones take up approximately 2.8%. Deletions cut 4 bases from V and 5 bases from J, with 8 bases between. CDR1 and CDR2 from the germline V gene are DFQATT and SNEGSKA (reference sequence). The CDR3 is made up of 12 amino acids. Specimen: PBMCs. The V call is TRBV20-1, the J call TRBJ1-4, with D possibly being TRBD1 (5 bases). This clonotype was obtained from a woman in her thirties with multiple sclerosis. CDR3 in amino acids: CSANRPNEKLFF. In DNA, the CDR3 is TGCAGTGCTAACAGGCCGAATGAAAAACTGTTTTTT.